This T cell receptor beta chain was documented in a study of blood T cell repertoires in COVID-19. In the study overall: Samples taken during acute and convalescent COVID-19 were collected in the United States, Italy and Spain. The cDNA or gDNA used as material had been derived from T cells, B-cell-depleted T cells, or PBMCs.

Assay: immunoSEQ multiplex PCR; the TCRdb copy retains only in-frame clones and omits some. The sample has about 380,000 clones; roughly 89% are singletons. Regarding this clone: One end of the junction does not line up with germline, which may come from a read error.

The TCR originated in a man younger than 35 with active or convalescent COVID-19. The sequenced sample consisted of peripheral blood.

This CDR3 reads CATKGTSQGTQYF. The CDR3 nucleotides read TGTGCCACCAAAGGGACTAGTCAAGGGACCCAGTACTTC. This chain joins TRBV2 and TRBJ2-5; 8 nucleotides align to TRBD2. CDR1 and CDR2 (germline): SNHLY, FYNNEI. The CDR3 spans 13 residues.